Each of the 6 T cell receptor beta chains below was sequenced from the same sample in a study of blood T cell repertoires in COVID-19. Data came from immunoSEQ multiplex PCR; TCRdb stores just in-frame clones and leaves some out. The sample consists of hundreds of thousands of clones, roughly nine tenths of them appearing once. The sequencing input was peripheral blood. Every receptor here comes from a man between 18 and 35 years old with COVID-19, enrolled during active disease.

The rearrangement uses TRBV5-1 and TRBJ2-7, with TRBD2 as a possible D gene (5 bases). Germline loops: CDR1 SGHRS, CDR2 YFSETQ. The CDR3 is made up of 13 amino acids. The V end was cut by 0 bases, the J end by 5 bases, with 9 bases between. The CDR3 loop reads CASSLDGIDEQYF. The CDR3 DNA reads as TGCGCCAGCAGCTTGGACGGGATTGACGAGCAGTACTTC.

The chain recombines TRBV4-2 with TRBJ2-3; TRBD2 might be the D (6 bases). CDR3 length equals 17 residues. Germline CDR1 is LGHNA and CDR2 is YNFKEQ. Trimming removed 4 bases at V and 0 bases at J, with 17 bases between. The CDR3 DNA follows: TGTGCCAGCAGCCGGCTGGGGGGACTTTCTAGCACAGATACGCAGTATTTT. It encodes CASSRLGGLSSTDTQYF.

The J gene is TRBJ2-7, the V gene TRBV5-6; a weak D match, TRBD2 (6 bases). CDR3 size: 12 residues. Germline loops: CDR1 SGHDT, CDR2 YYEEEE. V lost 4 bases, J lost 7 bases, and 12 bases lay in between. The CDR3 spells CASSPGAGEQYF. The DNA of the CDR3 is TGTGCCAGCAGCCCCGGGGCGGGGGAGCAGTACTTC.

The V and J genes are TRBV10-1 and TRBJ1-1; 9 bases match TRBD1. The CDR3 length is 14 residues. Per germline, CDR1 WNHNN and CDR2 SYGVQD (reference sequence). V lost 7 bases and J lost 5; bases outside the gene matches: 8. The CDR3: CASTTTGGSTEAFF. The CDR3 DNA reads TGCGCCAGCACCACGACAGGGGGAAGTACTGAAGCTTTCTTT.

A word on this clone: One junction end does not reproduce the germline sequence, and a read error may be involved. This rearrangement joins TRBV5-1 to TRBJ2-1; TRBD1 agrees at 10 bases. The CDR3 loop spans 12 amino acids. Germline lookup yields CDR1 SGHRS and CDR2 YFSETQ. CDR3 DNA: TGCGCCAGCAGCGTTGACAGGGGGCACCGTCTCTTC. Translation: CASSVDRGHRLF.

CDR3 nucleotide sequence: TGCGCCAGCAGCTCAACCCAGGGAATCAATCAGCCCCAGCATTTT. It is translated as CASSSTQGINQPQHF. The chain carries TRBV5-1 and TRBJ1-5, with D perhaps TRBD1 (5 bases). V was pared by 3 bases and J by 3 bases, with 13 bases between. The germline V gene has CDR1 SGHRS and CDR2 YFSETQ. This CDR3 region has 15 residues.